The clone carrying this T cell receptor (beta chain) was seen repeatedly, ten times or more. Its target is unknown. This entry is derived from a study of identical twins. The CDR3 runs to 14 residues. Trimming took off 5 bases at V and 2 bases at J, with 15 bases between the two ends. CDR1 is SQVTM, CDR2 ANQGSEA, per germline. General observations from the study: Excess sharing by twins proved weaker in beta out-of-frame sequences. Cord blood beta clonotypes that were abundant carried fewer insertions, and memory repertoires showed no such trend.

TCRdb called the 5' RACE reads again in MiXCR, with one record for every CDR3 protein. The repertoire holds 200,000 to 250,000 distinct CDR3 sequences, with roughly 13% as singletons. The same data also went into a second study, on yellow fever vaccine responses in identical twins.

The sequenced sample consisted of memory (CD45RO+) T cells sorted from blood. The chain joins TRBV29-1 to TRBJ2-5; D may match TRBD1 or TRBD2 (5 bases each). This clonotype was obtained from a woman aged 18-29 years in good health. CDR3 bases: TGCAGCGTTTCTCTTTGGGGGAAACAAGAGACCCAGTACTTC. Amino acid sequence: CSVSLWGKQETQYF.